The clone carrying this TCR beta chain has ten or more counts. What it recognizes is unknown. Relying on iRepertoire HTBI primers and Arm-PCR of CDR3 regions, the team built TCR beta libraries. Via MiXCR, TCRdb re-called the multiplex PCR reads, giving one row per CDR3 protein. The sample shows 400,000 to 500,000 distinct CDR3 sequences, about 20% of them seen only once. These data come from a study of regulatory T cells in long-lasting Graves disease. Study-wide results and limits: Persistent disease favored TRBV28, TRBJ1-2 and TRBJ2-5. Whereas new patients shared about 980 public clonotypes, persistent patients shared more, at a few thousand.

Time point denoted: persistent/refractory GD, antithyroid drugs over 5 years with positive TRAb. Extracted PBMC RNA gave rise to the TCR library. J gave up 5 bases and V 6 bases, and 9 bases lay outside the gene matches. CDR3 size: 14 residues. The chain joins TRBV12-3 or TRBV12-4 to TRBJ1-1; TRBD1 aligns across 7 bases. This clonotype originated in a female donor with Graves disease. Sample: peripheral blood mononuclear cells (PBMCs), taken when the disease was refractory, from a patient treated with antithyroid drugs. The CDR3 DNA sequence: TGTGCCAGCAGCCTAGAGGGGGCCGGGACTGAAGCTTTCTTT. Translating it yields CASSLEGAGTEAFF.